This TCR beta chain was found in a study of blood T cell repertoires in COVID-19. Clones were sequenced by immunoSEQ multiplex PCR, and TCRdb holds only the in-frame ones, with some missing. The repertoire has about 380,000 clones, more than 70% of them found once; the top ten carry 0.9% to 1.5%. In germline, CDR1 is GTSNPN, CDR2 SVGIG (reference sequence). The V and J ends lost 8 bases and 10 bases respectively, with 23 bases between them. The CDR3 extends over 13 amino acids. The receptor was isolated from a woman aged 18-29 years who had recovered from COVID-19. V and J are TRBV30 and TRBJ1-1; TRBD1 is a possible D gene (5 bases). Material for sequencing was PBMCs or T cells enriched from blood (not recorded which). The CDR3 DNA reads TGTGCCCTCTCGTCGGGCGGGGGGGGAGTAGCTTTCTTT. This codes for CALSSGGGGVAFF.